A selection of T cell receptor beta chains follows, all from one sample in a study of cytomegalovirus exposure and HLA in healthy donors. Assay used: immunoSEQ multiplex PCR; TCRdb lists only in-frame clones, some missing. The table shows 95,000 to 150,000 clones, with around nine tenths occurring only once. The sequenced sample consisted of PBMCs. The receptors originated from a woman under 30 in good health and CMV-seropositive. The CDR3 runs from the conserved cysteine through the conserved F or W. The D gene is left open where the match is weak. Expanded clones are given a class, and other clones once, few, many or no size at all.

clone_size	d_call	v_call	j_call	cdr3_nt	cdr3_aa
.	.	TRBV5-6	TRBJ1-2	TGTGCCAGCAGCCTGGACCCACAGGTCTATGGCTACACCTTC	CASSLDPQVYGYTF
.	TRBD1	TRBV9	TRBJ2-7	TGTGCCAGCAGCGTGGGGGGGACAGGGGGCGGGGAGCAGTACTTC	CASSVGGTGGGEQYF
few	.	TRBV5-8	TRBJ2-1	TGTGCCAGCAGCTTGGATCGGGACAAGTTCTTC	CASSLDRDKFF
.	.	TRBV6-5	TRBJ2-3	TGTGCCAGCAGTTACTTCCGGGGTGGCACAGATACGCAGTATTTT	CASSYFRGGTDTQYF
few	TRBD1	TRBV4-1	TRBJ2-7	TGCGCCAGCAGCCAAGGGACAGGGGAGTCCTACGAGCAGTACTTC	CASSQGTGESYEQYF
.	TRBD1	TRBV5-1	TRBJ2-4	TGCGCCAGCAGCATCGAAGGACAGGGGGGAGTTCAGTACTTC	CASSIEGQGGVQYF
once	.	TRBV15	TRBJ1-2	TGTGCCACCAGCAGAGATCCAGGGTACCATGGCTACACCTTC	CATSRDPGYHGYTF
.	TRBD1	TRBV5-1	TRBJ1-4	TGCGCCAGCAGGTGGGGGGACAGGCCTAATGAAAAACTGTTTTTT	CASRWGDRPNEKLFF
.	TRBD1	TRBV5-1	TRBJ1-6	TGCGCCAGCAGCCCTGGACAGGGTGCCTCACCCCTCCACTTT	CASSPGQGASPLHF
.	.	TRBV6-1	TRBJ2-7	TGTGCCAGCACGGCGGCGGACTCCAGCTCCTACGAGCAGTACTTC	CASTAADSSSYEQYF
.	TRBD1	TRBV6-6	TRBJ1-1	TGTGCCAGCAGTTCCCCGACAGGGGGAAAAAAAGCTTTCTTT	CASSSPTGGKKAFF
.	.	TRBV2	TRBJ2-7	TGTGCCAGCAGTGTGGAGGCTCTATACGAGCAGTACTTC	CASSVEALYEQYF
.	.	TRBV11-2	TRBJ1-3	TGTGCCAGCACCCCTGGAGCGGGGGGCTCTGGAAACACCATATATTTT	CASTPGAGGSGNTIYF
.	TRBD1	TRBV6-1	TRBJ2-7	TGTGCCAGCCCCGGGACAGGGCTCTACGAGCAGTACTTC	CASPGTGLYEQYF
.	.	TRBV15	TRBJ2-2	TGTGCCACCAGCAGAGATCGACTAGGGCACGCCGGGGAGCTGTTTTTT	CATSRDRLGHAGELFF
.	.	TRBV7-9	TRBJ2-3	TGTGCCAGCAGCGTGGGCAGCACAGATACGCAGTATTTT	CASSVGSTDTQYF
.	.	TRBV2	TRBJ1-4	TGTGCCAGCAGTGAGGAGGGGTCGGGGGTCGGAAAACTGTTTTTT	CASSEEGSGVGKLFF
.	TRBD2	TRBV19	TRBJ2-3	TGTGCCAGTAGTGCTCGACCTCTAGCGGGGGGGGGAGATACGCAGTATTTT	CASSARPLAGGGDTQYF
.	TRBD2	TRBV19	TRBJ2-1	TGTGCCAGTAGAATCACGGGACTAGAGCTTGAGCAGTTCTTC	CASRITGLELEQFF
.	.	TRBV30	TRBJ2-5	TGTGCCTGGAGCGCACCGGGACACCATCAAGAGACCCAGTACTTC	CAWSAPGHHQETQYF
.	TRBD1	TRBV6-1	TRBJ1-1	TGTGCCAGCAGTGGAGGGACAGCCATGAACACTGAAGCTTTCTTT	CASSGGTAMNTEAFF
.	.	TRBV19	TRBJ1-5	TGTGCCAGTAGTAACTTGGCTAGACGGACTATCAATCAGCCCCAGCATTTT	CASSNLARRTINQPQHF
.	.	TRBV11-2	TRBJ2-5	TGTGCCAGCAGCGCTGGGCTTTTCATGGAGACCCAGTACTTC	CASSAGLFMETQYF
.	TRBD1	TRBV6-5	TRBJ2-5	TGTGCCAGCAGTTACGGCTACAGGGGGGAGACCCAGTACTTC	CASSYGYRGETQYF
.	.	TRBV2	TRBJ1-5	TGTGCCAGCAGGGCCAGACAGGCGAATCAGCCCCAGCATTTT	CASRARQANQPQHF
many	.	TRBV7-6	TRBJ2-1	TGTGCCAGCAGCCAGGCGACCAATGAGCAGTTCTTC	CASSQATNEQFF
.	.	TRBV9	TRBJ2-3	TGTGCCAGCAGCTCCGGCTCTGCGGGGACCGATACGCAGTATTTT	CASSSGSAGTDTQYF
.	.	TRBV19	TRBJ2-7	TGTGCCAGTAGTATTAGGGTTGGACAAGGCTACGAGCAGTACTTC	CASSIRVGQGYEQYF
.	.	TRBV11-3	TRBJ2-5	TGTGCCAGCAGCTTAGGGCACAGAAAGACCCAGTACTTC	CASSLGHRKTQYF